This passage covers 29 T cell receptor beta chains from one sample sequenced in a study of blood T cell repertoires in COVID-19. Measured with immunoSEQ multiplex PCR; TCRdb has only the in-frame clones, and not every one. This table has roughly 250,000 clones, roughly 86% appearing once. Source material: PBMCs or T cells enriched from blood (not recorded which). Receptors were obtained from a woman aged 40 to 49 with acute COVID-19.

The chain combines TRBV6-5 with TRBJ2-7; the match to TRBD1 covers 9 bases. V was pared by 5 bases and J by 6 bases, with 8 bases of the junction left unmatched. CDR1 MNHEY and CDR2 SVGAGI come from the germline V gene. The CDR3 spans 14 residues. CDR3 bases: TGTGCCAGCAGTCGACAGGGGGGCTTCTCCGAGCAGTACTTC. Translating it yields CASSRQGGFSEQYF.

This clone has only a few counts. The gene calls are TRBV10-2 and TRBJ1-1; 8 nucleotides line up with TRBD1. Trimming took 5 bases from V and 8 from J; bases not matched to a gene: 7. Per the germline V gene, CDR1 is WSHSY and CDR2 is SAAADI. CDR3 size: 13 residues. The CDR3 is CASSFQGDREAFF. The CDR3, as DNA: TGCGCCAGCAGTTTCCAAGGGGACAGGGAAGCTTTCTTT.

V and J are TRBV19 and TRBJ2-7, with 11 bases that match TRBD1. From germline, CDR1 is LNHDA and CDR2 SQIVND (reference sequence). Trimming at V came to 9 bases and at J to 7 bases, leaving 5 bases not matched to a gene. This CDR3 is 12 amino acids long. The CDR3 loop reads CASGTGGWEQYF. The CDR3 bases are TGTGCCAGCGGGACAGGGGGTTGGGAGCAGTACTTC.

This sequence joins TRBV19 and TRBJ1-5, with 7 bases lining up with TRBD1. Trimming cost V 3 bases and J 7 bases; bases outside gene matches: 3. This CDR3 comprises 13 residues. The germline V gene encodes CDR1 LNHDA and CDR2 SQIVND (reference sequence). CDR3 nucleotides: TGTGCCAGTAGTATTAACAGGGGCCAGCCCCAGCATTTT. Its translation: CASSINRGQPQHF.

This rearrangement joins TRBV9 to TRBJ2-1; possibly TRBD1 for D (5 bases). Between the trimmed V and J ends, which lost 4 bases and 4 bases, there was a span of 15 bases. The CDR3 length is 15 residues. Germline V gives CDR1 SGDLS, CDR2 YYNGEE. CDR3 coding DNA: TGTGCCAGCAGCACCCAGGGTGGCTTATACAATGAGCAGTTCTTC. Protein: CASSTQGGLYNEQFF.

This chain links TRBV27 with TRBJ1-1, with a possible D match to TRBD1 (5 bases). Trimming cost V 4 bases and J 5 bases, with 14 bases left between them. The CDR3 length is 14 residues. Germline V gives CDR1 MNHEY, CDR2 SMNVEV (reference sequence). The CDR3 bases are TGTGCCAGCAGTTATCAAGGGACTGTGACTGAAGCTTTCTTT. It encodes CASSYQGTVTEAFF.

The chain recombines TRBV9 with TRBJ2-1; 13 positions match TRBD2. The junction had 8 bases not matched to a gene; V was cut back by 3 bases and J by 8 bases. Germline assignment: CDR1 SGDLS and CDR2 YYNGEE. The CDR3 is 16 amino acids. CDR3 amino acids: CASSAGLAGVGYEQFF. The CDR3 region has the DNA TGTGCCAGCAGCGCAGGACTAGCGGGAGTAGGCTATGAGCAGTTCTTC.

This clone was picked up many times. The gene calls are TRBV7-8 and TRBJ2-3; 8 bases agree with TRBD2. Germline V lookup: CDR1 SGHVS, CDR2 FQNEAQ. With 5 bases clipped from V and 5 bases from J, the junction kept 6 bases outside the gene matches. CDR3 length equals 14 residues. CDR3 nucleotide sequence: TGTGCCAGCAGCACTAGCGGAGGGGGAGATACGCAGTATTTT. Its protein is CASSTSGGGDTQYF.

The chain combines TRBV5-4 with TRBJ1-1, with D possibly matching TRBD1 (5 bases). CDR1 SGHNT and CDR2 YYREEE come from the germline V gene (reference sequence). The ends were cut back, 1 base at V and 2 bases at J, with 9 bases in the middle. The CDR3 length is 14 residues. Written as DNA, the CDR3 is TGTGCCAGCAGCTTGAGTCAGGGCAACACTGAAGCTTTCTTT. This gives the protein CASSLSQGNTEAFF. Full variable domain (outside the CDR3, taken from reference TRBV5-4 and TRBJ1-1): ETGVTQSPTHLIKTRGQQVTLRCSSQSGHNTVSWYQQALGQGPQFIFQYYREEENGRGNFPPRFSGLQFPNYSSELNVNALELDDSALYLCASSLSQGNTEAFFGQGTRLTVV.

This clone was seen a handful of times. The chain couples TRBV5-6 to TRBJ1-6; D not certain. Germline V gene sequence: CDR1 SGHDT, CDR2 YYEEEE. The ends were cut back, 0 bases at V and 1 base at J, with 8 bases in the middle. There are 16 residues in the CDR3. The DNA of the CDR3 is TGTGCCAGCAGCTTGGGAGCGGGATCCTATAATTCACCCCTCCACTTT. Encoded protein: CASSLGAGSYNSPLHF.

The rearrangement uses TRBV3-1 (or the pseudogene TRBV3-2) and TRBJ2-7; D is unresolved. With 1 base removed from V and 5 bases from J, the gap between germline ends came to 9 bases. Germline V gives CDR1 LGHDT, CDR2 YNNKEL (reference sequence). This CDR3 has 13 residues. The CDR3 here is CASSQVGENEQYF. The CDR3, as DNA: TGTGCCAGCAGCCAAGTTGGTGAGAACGAGCAGTACTTC.

This chain connects TRBV5-4 to TRBJ2-7; 7 bases agree with TRBD1. There are 15 residues in the CDR3. V shed 3 bases and J 6 bases; nucleotides not matched to a gene: 12. Germline lookup yields CDR1 SGHNT and CDR2 YYREEE (reference sequence). In DNA, the CDR3 is TGTGCCAGCAGCTCCTATATGACAGGGACGGGCGAGCAGTACTTC. It translates to CASSSYMTGTGEQYF.

This rearrangement joins TRBV9 to TRBJ1-6; D not resolved. The CDR3 runs to 17 residues. V was shortened by 3 bases and J by 0 bases, with 13 bases between the two germline ends. Germline V CDR1 and CDR2: SGDLS, YYNGEE. Here the CDR3 reads CASSASGRDSYNSPLHF. CDR3 DNA sequence: TGTGCCAGCAGCGCTTCTGGGAGGGACTCCTATAATTCACCCCTCCACTTT.

The V gene is TRBV11-2, the J gene TRBJ1-2; 10 nucleotides match TRBD1. From germline, CDR1 is SGHAT and CDR2 FQNNGV. J lost 6 bases, V lost 3 bases, and 7 bases had no gene match. CDR3 size: 15 residues. As DNA, the CDR3 is TGTGCCAGCAGCTTGGTGGGACAGGGGAAGGATGGCTACACCTTC. Protein: CASSLVGQGKDGYTF.

V usage is TRBV7-9 and J usage is TRBJ1-2, with 7 positions matching TRBD1. CDR1 is SEHNR, CDR2 FQNEAQ, per germline (reference sequence). This CDR3 has 13 residues. The J segment lost 7 bases and the V segment lost 7 bases, leaving 9 bases of the junction unmatched. CDR3 nucleotides: TGTGCCAGCAAACAGGGGATTAAAGGTGGCTACACCTTC. This gives the protein CASKQGIKGGYTF.

This sequence joins TRBV12-3 or TRBV12-4 and TRBJ2-1; TRBD1 might be the D (7 bases). The V gene lost 6 bases and the J gene lost 13 bases, with 19 bases spanning the gap. The CDR3 sequence is 13 residues long. The CDR3 protein is CASSATRGARQFF. CDR3 bases: TGTGCCAGCAGCGCCACCAGGGGGGCGCGACAGTTCTTC.

The gene calls are TRBV6-5 and TRBJ1-5; TRBD1 aligns across 8 bases. The CDR3 contains 14 residues. The junction had 1 base not matched to a gene; V was cut back by 4 bases and J by 2 bases. The germline V gene has CDR1 MNHEY and CDR2 SVGAGI. The CDR3 sequence is CASSLQGGNQPQHF. The CDR3 DNA sequence: TGTGCCAGCAGTTTACAGGGGGGCAATCAGCCCCAGCATTTT.

This clone has a handful of counts. The chain employs TRBV30 and TRBJ2-5; 13 bases match TRBD2. Trimming cost V 5 bases and J 6 bases; bases outside gene matches: 9. The length of the CDR3 is 15 residues. Germline V gene sequence: CDR1 GTSNPN, CDR2 SVGIG (reference sequence). CDR3 coding DNA: TGTGCCTGGGAACCGGGACTAGCGGGGTGGAAGACCCAGTACTTC. This gives the protein CAWEPGLAGWKTQYF.

The chain recombines TRBV4-1 with TRBJ2-7; 9 positions agree with TRBD1. Germline assignment: CDR1 MGHRA and CDR2 YSYEKL. V was clipped by 0 bases and J by 3 bases; unmatched bases: 0. This CDR3 spans 14 amino acids. CDR3 sequence (DNA): TGCGCCAGCAGCCAAGAGGGACAGGGCTACGAGCAGTACTTC. Protein: CASSQEGQGYEQYF.

This clone was detected only once. J is TRBJ2-2 and V is TRBV5-1, with D maybe TRBD2 (5 bases). Germline V lookup: CDR1 SGHRS, CDR2 YFSETQ. V lost 5 bases, J lost 3 bases, and 5 bases lay in between. The CDR3 is made up of 12 amino acids. The CDR3 sequence is CASRLDTGELFF. The CDR3 DNA follows: TGCGCCAGCAGACTAGACACCGGGGAGCTGTTTTTT.

The chain combines TRBV5-1 with TRBJ1-4; TRBD1 agrees at 9 bases. The germline gives CDR1 SGHRS, CDR2 YFSETQ. The CDR3 is 15 amino acids. The V segment lost 4 bases and the J segment 8 bases; nucleotides outside the gene matches: 9. CDR3 coding DNA: TGCGCCAGCAGCCCGGGGACAGGGTTGGAAGAAAAACTGTTTTTT. The encoded protein is CASSPGTGLEEKLFF.

V is TRBV5-1 and J is TRBJ2-3, with 7 bases matching TRBD2. V lost 3 bases, J lost 2 bases, and 6 bases stayed unmatched. This CDR3 contains 15 residues. Germline V gene data show CDR1 as SGHRS and CDR2 as YFSETQ. The CDR3 here is CASSWAGVTTDTQYF. CDR3 coding DNA: TGCGCCAGCAGCTGGGCGGGAGTAACCACAGATACGCAGTATTTT.

V and J are TRBV9 and TRBJ2-3; 10 nucleotides agree with TRBD2. Germline loops: CDR1 SGDLS, CDR2 YYNGEE. The CDR3 runs to 15 residues. J lost 5 bases, V lost 0 bases, and 3 bases had no gene match. CDR3 residues: CASSVVQREGDTQYF. DNA for the CDR3: TGTGCCAGCAGCGTAGTGCAGCGGGAGGGAGATACGCAGTATTTT.

The rearrangement links TRBV10-3 to TRBJ1-5; D gene ambiguous. Germline CDR1 is ENHRY and CDR2 is SYGVKD. This CDR3 is built from 12 residues. Trimming removed 3 bases from V and 7 bases from J, with 7 bases in between. This chain's CDR3 is CAISDDIQPQHF. The DNA of the CDR3 is TGTGCCATCAGTGATGACATCCAGCCCCAGCATTTT.

V is TRBV5-1 and J is TRBJ1-2, with D unclear. The CDR3 extends over 14 amino acids. The V gene lost 4 bases and the J gene lost 4 bases, with 14 bases spanning the gap. Germline V gives CDR1 SGHRS, CDR2 YFSETQ. The CDR3, as DNA: TGCGCCAGCAGCCTGGACGGGTTTAGCTATGGCTACACCTTC. Protein product: CASSLDGFSYGYTF.

In its sample, this clone was seen a few times. This chain joins TRBV5-1 and TRBJ2-6; D gene unclear. This CDR3 is 14 amino acids long. Germline values: CDR1 SGHRS, CDR2 YFSETQ. The ends were cut back, 4 bases at V and 4 bases at J, with 9 bases in the middle. The CDR3 spells CASSPNLGANVLTF. The CDR3 DNA sequence: TGCGCCAGCAGCCCCAACCTAGGGGCCAACGTCCTGACTTTC.

The V and J genes are TRBV14 and TRBJ2-7, with D perhaps TRBD1 (5 bases). Germline V CDR1 and CDR2: SGHDN, FVKESK. The length of the CDR3 is 14 residues. Trimming removed 5 bases at V and 5 bases at J, with 16 bases between. CDR3 amino acids: CASSNKGNRNEQYF. CDR3 nucleotide sequence: TGTGCCAGCAGCAATAAGGGGAATAGGAACGAGCAGTACTTC.

This clone was picked up a small number of times. Its ends do not fully match the called genes, so a read error is possible. This rearrangement joins TRBV3-1 (or the pseudogene TRBV3-2) to TRBJ2-5; TRBD2 aligns across 8 bases. In germline, CDR1 is LGHDT, CDR2 YNNKEL (reference sequence). The CDR3 is made up of 14 amino acids. The CDR3 sequence is CASRQAGAQETQYF. The CDR3 nucleotides read TGTGCCAGCAGGCAAGCGGGAGCTCAAGAGACCCAGTACTTC.

The rearrangement joins TRBV5-4 to TRBJ2-5; 9 nucleotides match TRBD2. This CDR3 is 15 amino acids long. V gave up 0 bases and J gave up 3 bases; unmatched junction bases: 3. The germline V gene has CDR1 SGHNT and CDR2 YYREEE (reference sequence). Written as DNA, the CDR3 is TGTGCCAGCAGCTTGGTGGGCGGGAGGGAAGAGACCCAGTACTTC. Translated: CASSLVGGREETQYF.